This passage covers 20 T cell receptor beta chains from one sample sequenced in a study of blood T cell repertoires in COVID-19. Sequencing used immunoSEQ multiplex PCR; TCRdb keeps in-frame clones, though not all of them. In the table there are fewer than 180,000 clones, around 86% of which are singletons. Source material: peripheral blood. These receptors were collected from a man in his 70s with acute or convalescent COVID-19.

The DNA of the CDR3 is TGTGCCAGCACTGACAGGGGGATCAATTCACCCCTCCACTTT. Encoded protein: CASTDRGINSPLHF. J is TRBJ1-6 and V is TRBV2, with 9 bases fitting TRBD1. The CDR3 loop spans 14 amino acids. With V trimmed by 7 bases and J by 7 bases, 5 bases remained unmatched. Germline CDR1 and CDR2: SNHLY and FYNNEI.

The chain couples TRBV20-1 to TRBJ1-1; D may be TRBD1 (5 bases). V dropped 3 bases and J dropped 4 bases, with 12 bases sitting between them. In germline, CDR1 is DFQATT, CDR2 SNEGSKA (reference sequence). The CDR3 contains 13 residues. The CDR3 loop reads CSASRWGGTEAFF. For the CDR3, the DNA is TGCAGTGCTAGTAGGTGGGGGGGCACTGAAGCTTTCTTT.

The CDR3 DNA follows: TGTGCCAGCAGCCCCCCAGGGACAGGGGGAAATTCACCCCTCCACTTT. This sequence encodes CASSPPGTGGNSPLHF. The rearrangement links TRBV5-6 to TRBJ1-6; TRBD1 matches 11 bases. Unmatched junction bases numbered 7, after V lost 4 bases and J lost 7 bases. Germline values: CDR1 SGHDT, CDR2 YYEEEE. The CDR3 runs to 16 residues.

The rearrangement links TRBV9 to TRBJ2-3; D is perhaps TRBD2 (5 bases). Germline CDR1 SGDLS, CDR2 YYNGEE. V shed 4 bases and J shed 3 bases, with 18 bases lying between them. This CDR3 is built from 16 residues. The chain's CDR3 is CASSRSLVGVTDTQYF. In nucleotides, the CDR3 is TGTGCCAGCAGCCGGTCACTAGTGGGAGTAACAGATACGCAGTATTTT.

The rearrangement links TRBV21-1 to TRBJ2-5; whether TRBD1, the table's D call, matches the DNA was not checked. TRBV21-1 is marked as a pseudogene. This CDR3 comprises 17 residues. The chain's CDR3 is CASSKVIGTGGRETQYF. CDR3 bases: TGTGCCAGCAGCAAAGTGATCGGGACAGGGGGCCGAGAGACCCAGTACTTC.

V is TRBV6-1 and J is TRBJ1-1; a possible D gene is TRBD1 (5 bases). There are 15 residues in the CDR3. V lost 0 bases to trimming and J lost 11 bases, with 19 bases between them. The germline V gene encodes CDR1 MNHNS and CDR2 SASEGT. This CDR3 reads CASSEAWGEQVGAFF. The CDR3 DNA follows: TGTGCCAGCAGTGAAGCGTGGGGCGAGCAAGTAGGGGCTTTCTTT.

The gene calls are TRBV19 and TRBJ2-7; 10 bases map to TRBD1. CDR1 and CDR2 (germline): LNHDA, SQIVND (reference sequence). V shed 6 bases, J shed 2 bases, and the junction held 7 bases outside the gene matches. This CDR3 region has 15 residues. The chain's CDR3 is CASSDRDRGAYEQYF. DNA for the CDR3: TGTGCCAGTAGCGACCGGGACAGGGGAGCCTACGAGCAGTACTTC.

The V and J genes are TRBV30 and TRBJ2-5; the match to TRBD1 covers 10 bases. This CDR3 has 16 residues. The germline gives CDR1 GTSNPN, CDR2 SVGIG (reference sequence). The J segment lost 2 bases and the V segment lost 2 bases, leaving 8 bases of the junction unmatched. This chain's CDR3 is CAWSKPGTGVQETQYF. For the CDR3, the DNA is TGTGCCTGGAGTAAACCTGGGACAGGGGTGCAAGAGACCCAGTACTTC.

The chain employs TRBV14 and TRBJ2-5; D not certain. The CDR3 spans 12 residues. The germline V and J ends were trimmed by 1 base and 3 bases, with 3 bases remaining between them. The germline V gene encodes CDR1 SGHDN and CDR2 FVKESK. The CDR3 here is CASSQVKETQYF. The CDR3 bases are TGTGCCAGCAGCCAAGTCAAAGAGACCCAGTACTTC.

The rearrangement uses TRBV7-8 and TRBJ2-5; TRBD2 is a possible D gene (5 bases). CDR3 length equals 15 residues. Looked up from germline, CDR1 is SGHVS and CDR2 is FQNEAQ. Trimming stripped 0 bases from V and 5 bases from J, with 13 bases between. The DNA for the CDR3 is TGTGCCAGCAGCTTAGCTTGGACTGCCGCGGAGACCCAGTACTTC. It encodes CASSLAWTAAETQYF.

The V call is TRBV2, the J call TRBJ1-6; D not resolved. V was pared by 2 bases and J by 5 bases, with 25 bases between. Germline CDR1 reads SNHLY; CDR2 reads FYNNEI. This CDR3 is built from 20 residues. As DNA, the CDR3 is TGTGCCAGCAGTGAATATTTCGTCGGGCAACTAAAACTAGATAATTCACCCCTCCACTTT. It specifies CASSEYFVGQLKLDNSPLHF.

The CDR3 is CASSPRTSGINTDTQYF. The DNA for the CDR3 is TGTGCCAGCTCACCTCGGACTAGCGGAATAAACACAGATACGCAGTATTTT. The genes are TRBV18 and TRBJ2-3; 10 bases fit TRBD2. The CDR3 covers 17 residues. The germline V gene encodes CDR1 KGHSH and CDR2 LQKENI. Trimming at V came to 3 bases and at J to 2 bases, leaving 8 bases not matched to a gene.

This clone is a singleton in its sample. The chain carries TRBV4-2 and TRBJ2-1; 16 nucleotides match TRBD2. Unmatched junction bases numbered 5, after V lost 0 bases and J lost 9 bases. CDR1 LGHNA and CDR2 YNFKEQ come from the germline V gene. The CDR3 is 17 residues long. The CDR3 sequence is CASSQELGTSGRGEQFF. Here the CDR3 DNA reads TGTGCCAGCAGCCAAGAATTGGGGACTAGCGGGAGGGGTGAGCAGTTCTTC.

The CDR3 sequence is CASSLLGQGNTEAFF. The CDR3 DNA is TGTGCCAGCAGTTTACTTGGACAGGGGAACACTGAAGCTTTCTTT. V usage is TRBV28 and J usage is TRBJ1-1; 8 nucleotides agree with TRBD1. Looked up from germline, CDR1 is MDHEN and CDR2 is SYDVKM. This CDR3 has 15 amino acids. Trimming removed 2 bases from V and 1 base from J; junction bases left unmatched: 3. The full variable domain, its missing parts supplied by reference TRBV28 and TRBJ1-1, is DVKVTQSSRYLVKRTGEKVFLECVQDMDHENMFWYRQDPGLGLRLIYFSYDVKMKEKGDIPEGYSVSREKKERFSLILESASTNQTSMYLCASSLLGQGNTEAFFGQGTRLTVV.

The V call is TRBV10-3, the J call TRBJ2-3; 7 bases line up with TRBD1. Germline V gene data show CDR1 as ENHRY and CDR2 as SYGVKD. The CDR3 is 14 residues long. Germline trimming cut 5 bases from V and 4 bases from J; bases unmatched to any gene: 6. Here the CDR3 reads CAISLTGYPDTQYF. Written as DNA, the CDR3 is TGTGCCATCAGTCTGACAGGGTACCCAGATACGCAGTATTTT.

This clone turned up a few times. The chain recombines TRBV19 with TRBJ1-2; D may be TRBD1 (5 bases). Trimming pared 4 bases from V and 2 bases from J, leaving 14 bases between. Germline V gene sequence: CDR1 LNHDA, CDR2 SQIVND (reference sequence). The CDR3 extends over 15 amino acids. In DNA form, the CDR3 reads TGTGCCAGTAGTACAGGGTCGGGTGGAAACTATGGCTACACCTTC. Its translation is CASSTGSGGNYGYTF.

A few counts support this clone. The V gene is TRBV18, the J gene TRBJ2-2; 10 bases align to TRBD1. The length of the CDR3 is 17 residues. The J segment lost 3 bases and the V segment lost 5 bases, leaving 9 bases of the junction unmatched. Germline V gene sequence: CDR1 KGHSH, CDR2 LQKENI. The CDR3 region has the DNA TGTGCCAGCTCAACATCATCCGGGACAGGGGACACCGGGGAGCTGTTTTTT. Encoded protein: CASSTSSGTGDTGELFF.

On this clone: One end of the junction fails to match germline, which may point to a read error. V usage is TRBV7-7 and J usage is TRBJ2-2; TRBD2 is a possible D gene (5 bases). Germline CDR1 is SSHAT and CDR2 is FNYEAQ (reference sequence). There are 15 residues in the CDR3. Here the CDR3 reads CASSPLGANTGELFF. DNA of the CDR3: TGTGCTAGCAGCCCCTTGGGAGCGAACACCGGGGAGCTGTTTTTT.

This chain links TRBV7-9 with TRBJ2-3; TRBD1 agrees at 7 bases. The V and J ends lost 6 bases and 7 bases, in that order; junction bases with no gene match: 10. The CDR3 has 14 amino acids. The germline V gene encodes CDR1 SEHNR and CDR2 FQNEAQ (reference sequence). The CDR3 spells CASSFGQVLNTQYF. The DNA for the CDR3 is TGTGCCAGCAGTTTTGGACAGGTTTTGAATACGCAGTATTTT.

There are a few counts of this clone. The rearrangement links TRBV6-4 to TRBJ2-1; 11 nucleotides align to TRBD2. Germline V gene data show CDR1 as MRHNA and CDR2 as SNTAGT. Trimming took 4 bases from V and 4 from J; bases not matched to a gene: 6. The CDR3 extends over 16 amino acids. CDR3 amino acids: CASSGGTSGLYNEQFF. DNA for the CDR3: TGTGCCAGCAGTGGTGGGACTAGCGGTCTTTACAATGAGCAGTTCTTC.